The 17 T cell receptor beta chains listed next were all sequenced from one sample in a study of response to subunit inactivated influenza vaccine. TCRdb re-derived calls from the RT-PCR reads in MiXCR, one entry per CDR3 protein. The sample has around 490,000 distinct CDR3 sequences; 6% to 9% are singletons. This specimen was PBMCs from blood, taken less than 25 months after vaccination. The source of these receptors is a man aged 45-69 years who received an inactivated influenza vaccine.

This clonotype was found many times. The CDR3 sequence: CASGLQVMNEQFF. The CDR3 nucleotides are TGTGCTAGTGGTTTGCAGGTGATGAATGAGCAGTTCTTC. The chain has TRBV12-5 and TRBJ2-1, with unresolved D. The CDR3 consists of 13 residues. The V end was cut by 2 bases, the J end by 7 bases, with 9 bases between. Germline CDR1 is LGHNT and CDR2 is FRNRAP.

The rearrangement links TRBV10-3 to TRBJ1-3, with D maybe TRBD1 (6 bases). Germline V gene sequence: CDR1 ENHRY, CDR2 SYGVKD. V was cut by 4 bases and J by 0 bases, with 13 bases left in between. The CDR3 is made up of 16 amino acids. The CDR3 spells CAISVGGTSSGNTIYF. CDR3 nucleotide sequence: TGTGCCATCAGTGTTGGGGGCACAAGCTCTGGAAACACCATATATTTT.

In its sample, this clonotype was seen a few times. The CDR3 DNA is TGTGCCAGCAGTTACCATTACAGCTCCTATAATTCACCCCTCCACTTT. This gives the protein CASSYHYSSYNSPLHF. This sequence joins TRBV6-2 or TRBV6-3 and TRBJ1-6, with D unresolved. The CDR3 consists of 16 residues. Trimming cost V 2 bases and J 0 bases, with 8 bases left between them. CDR1 and CDR2 from the germline V gene are MNHEY and SVGEGT.

Here the CDR3 reads CAISESITEAFF. The CDR3 DNA follows: TGTGCCATCAGTGAGTCGATAACTGAAGCTTTCTTT. V usage is TRBV10-3 and J usage is TRBJ1-1; D gene unclear. Germline lookup yields CDR1 ENHRY and CDR2 SYGVKD. This CDR3 is 12 amino acids long. The V gene lost 0 bases and the J gene lost 5 bases, with 4 bases spanning the gap.

The CDR3 region has the DNA TGCGCCAGCAGCTTAATCTTAGACACTGAAGCTTTCTTT. Translating it yields CASSLILDTEAFF. The rearrangement links TRBV5-1 to TRBJ1-1; D remains ambiguous. The germline CDR1 and CDR2 sequences are SGHRS and YFSETQ. The length of the CDR3 is 13 residues. Trimming took off 2 bases at V and 3 bases at J, with 8 bases between the two ends.

J is TRBJ2-7 and V is TRBV12-3 or TRBV12-4; D gene ambiguous. The CDR3 covers 11 residues. Trimming took off 6 bases at V and 3 bases at J, with 6 bases between the two ends. CDR3 region: CASRKDYEQYF. CDR3 DNA sequence: TGTGCCAGCAGGAAAGACTACGAGCAGTACTTC.

The sample holds many counts of this clonotype. The chain combines TRBV6-2 or TRBV6-3 with TRBJ2-1; 7 bases are a match to TRBD2. The CDR3 sequence is 15 residues long. Germline CDR1 MNHEY, CDR2 SVGEGT. With 0 bases clipped from V and 4 bases from J, the junction kept 3 bases outside the gene matches. The CDR3, as DNA: TGTGCCAGCAGTTACTCAGGGACTACATACAATGAGCAGTTCTTC. It specifies CASSYSGTTYNEQFF.

This clonotype appeared many times. This chain joins TRBV5-1 and TRBJ2-1; D may be TRBD2 (6 bases). Germline assignment: CDR1 SGHRS and CDR2 YFSETQ. V was trimmed by 4 bases and J by 6 bases, leaving 11 bases between them. There are 13 residues in the CDR3. The CDR3 sequence: CASSRGTINEQFF. The CDR3 DNA sequence: TGCGCCAGCAGCCGCGGGACGATCAATGAGCAGTTCTTC.

This clonotype was found many times. CDR3 loop: CATGEGSGANVLTF. In DNA form, the CDR3 reads TGTGCCACAGGGGAGGGATCTGGGGCCAACGTCCTGACTTTC. J is TRBJ2-6 and V is TRBV12-3 or TRBV12-4; D may be TRBD2 (7 bases). Trimming removed 10 bases at V and 1 base at J, with 11 bases between. The CDR3 loop spans 14 amino acids.

The rearrangement joins TRBV5-6 to TRBJ2-2; a possible D gene is TRBD1 (5 bases). The CDR3 is made up of 15 amino acids. V was cut by 7 bases and J by 2 bases, with 15 bases left in between. CDR1 is SGHDT, CDR2 YYEEEE, per germline. The CDR3 sequence is CASAGHGTNTGELFF. Here the CDR3 DNA reads TGTGCCAGCGCAGGACACGGCACCAACACCGGGGAGCTGTTTTTT.

This clonotype was seen a few times. This sequence joins TRBV20-1 and TRBJ2-3; D is undetermined. Per germline, CDR1 DFQATT and CDR2 SNEGSKA (reference sequence). V lost 5 bases and J lost 2, with 11 bases in between. The CDR3 is 13 residues long. CDR3 bases: TGCAGTGCTGGCCCCAGAACCACAGATACGCAGTATTTT. This sequence encodes CSAGPRTTDTQYF.

This clonotype is classed as medium-sized. The chain links TRBV4-2 to TRBJ2-3; 10 bases agree with TRBD2. Germline V gene sequence: CDR1 LGHNA, CDR2 YNFKEQ. V was pared by 4 bases and J by 6 bases, with 13 bases of the junction left unmatched. The CDR3 has 17 amino acids. The CDR3 loop reads CASSRPPSGRARDTQYF. The CDR3 DNA reads as TGTGCCAGCAGCCGCCCCCCCAGCGGGAGGGCCAGGGATACGCAGTATTTT.

This clonotype appeared many times. This rearrangement joins TRBV6-5 to TRBJ1-6; D might be TRBD1 (5 bases). The CDR3 totals 18 residues. Germline assignment: CDR1 MNHEY and CDR2 SVGAGI. V was cut by 0 bases and J by 6 bases, with 18 bases left in between. The CDR3: CASSYSRLGRDVNSPLHF. For the CDR3, the DNA is TGTGCCAGCAGTTACTCCCGGCTTGGGAGGGACGTTAATTCACCCCTCCACTTT.

As to this clonotype: A much larger clonotype is one base distant, so this may be a read error. The gene calls are TRBV28 and TRBJ2-1; possible D gene TRBD2, 6 bases. Germline-derived CDR1 and CDR2 are MDHEN and SYDVKM. The CDR3 extends over 15 amino acids. Trimming stripped 5 bases from V and 8 bases from J, with 19 bases between. CDR3 nucleotide sequence: TGTGCCAGCAGTAATAGCGGCGGGTCGATCTATGAGCAGTTCTTC. Translated, it gives CASSNSGGSIYEQFF.

This clonotype was recorded many times. The V call is TRBV11-2, the J call TRBJ2-5, with 10 bases fitting TRBD1. Trimming took 1 base from V and 6 from J; bases not matched to a gene: 2. The V gene's germline CDR1 is SGHAT and CDR2 FQNNGV. CDR3 length equals 14 residues. CDR3 nucleotide sequence: TGTGCCAGCAGCTTAGTGGACAGGGGGAAGACCCAGTACTTC. It encodes CASSLVDRGKTQYF.

The rearrangement uses TRBV11-2 and TRBJ1-3; 9 bases line up with TRBD1. In germline, CDR1 is SGHAT, CDR2 FQNNGV. The CDR3 has 20 residues. V lost 3 bases, J lost 4 bases, and 19 bases stayed unmatched. The DNA for the CDR3 is TGTGCCAGCAGCTTTCCCCCCTCCCGGACTGGACAGGGGTCAGGAAACACCATATATTTT. Translated, it gives CASSFPPSRTGQGSGNTIYF.

The sample holds a few counts of this clonotype. The rearrangement links TRBV7-2 to TRBJ2-3, with D possibly matching TRBD2 (5 bases). CDR1 SGHTA and CDR2 FQGNSA come from the germline V gene. V gave up 0 bases and J gave up 6 bases, with 13 bases separating them. CDR3 length equals 15 residues. The CDR3 DNA is TGTGCCAGCAGCTTAGCTTATCGGGGATCCGATACGCAGTATTTT. Amino acids: CASSLAYRGSDTQYF.